This is a list of T cell receptor beta chains from one sample in a study of blood T cell repertoires in COVID-19. Using immunoSEQ multiplex PCR, the repertoire was profiled, and TCRdb retains in-frame clones only, with some absent. The sample gives approximately 240,000 clones, 80% to 95% of which show up once; under 2.5% is in the top ten. Sequencing input: PBMCs or T cells enriched from blood (not recorded which). These receptors came from a woman between 18 and 29 years old who had recovered from COVID-19. CDR3s include the opening cysteine and the closing phenylalanine or tryptophan. Each record gives: V gene, clone size, D gene, J gene, CDR3 DNA, CDR3 protein. The D gene is left open where the match is weak. Some rows mark clone size as missing; the rest say once, few, many or name a class of expanded clone.

V: TRBV3-1/TRBV3-2
size: .
D: .
J: TRBJ1-1
DNA: TGTGCCAGCAGCCAAGACGCAGGAGAAGCTTTCTTT
CDR3: CASSQDAGEAFF

V: TRBV9
size: .
D: .
J: TRBJ1-1
DNA: TGTGCCAGCAGCTTGAAAGGGGAGGGGACTGAAGCTTTCTTT
CDR3: CASSLKGEGTEAFF

V: TRBV7-2
size: .
D: .
J: TRBJ1-6
DNA: TGTGCCAGCAGCGCCACTACGACCTATTCACCCCTCCACTTT
CDR3: CASSATTTYSPLHF

V: TRBV21-1
size: .
D: .
J: TRBJ1-2
DNA: TGTGCCAGCAGCGTAGGATTGAGACAGACCTATGGCTACACCTTC
CDR3: CASSVGLRQTYGYTF

V: TRBV10-3
size: .
D: TRBD2
J: TRBJ2-5
DNA: TGTGCCATCAGGGGGACTAGTGGGGAGACCCAGTACTTC
CDR3: CAIRGTSGETQYF

V: TRBV28
size: .
D: .
J: TRBJ1-2
DNA: TGTGCCAGCAGTTTTAGCGGGCCCGGGCCCCATCGCTACACCTTC
CDR3: CASSFSGPGPHRYTF

V: TRBV3-1/TRBV3-2
size: .
D: TRBD2
J: TRBJ2-5
DNA: TGTGCCAGCAGCCAAAGGTCGGGGGGGCCTGAGACCCAGTACTTC
CDR3: CASSQRSGGPETQYF

V: TRBV4-1
size: .
D: TRBD1
J: TRBJ2-7
DNA: TGCGCCAGCAGCCTCCCGGACAGGGACGAGCAGTACTTC
CDR3: CASSLPDRDEQYF

V: TRBV28
size: .
D: TRBD2
J: TRBJ2-2
DNA: TGTGCCAGCAGGACCGGGACTAGATCCGGGGAGCTGTTTTTT
CDR3: CASRTGTRSGELFF

V: TRBV6-5
size: .
D: .
J: TRBJ2-7
DNA: TGTGCCAGCAAGTCGGGAGTCGAGACCTACGAGCAGTACTTC
CDR3: CASKSGVETYEQYF

V: TRBV7-8
size: .
D: .
J: TRBJ2-3
DNA: TGTGCCAGCAGCTTAGTTATAACAGATACGCAGTATTTT
CDR3: CASSLVITDTQYF

V: TRBV5-1
size: .
D: TRBD2
J: TRBJ2-3
DNA: TGCGCCAGCAGCCCGCAACTAGCGGGAGGTGCAGATACGCAGTATTTT
CDR3: CASSPQLAGGADTQYF

V: TRBV4-1
size: .
D: .
J: TRBJ1-1
DNA: TGCGCCAGCAGCCCCCGAAGGGGGACTGAAGCTTTCTTT
CDR3: CASSPRRGTEAFF

V: TRBV9
size: .
D: .
J: TRBJ2-7
DNA: TGTGCCAGCAGCCCCCAGGGTTCCTACGAGCAGTACTTC
CDR3: CASSPQGSYEQYF

V: TRBV3-1/TRBV3-2
size: .
D: .
J: TRBJ2-1
DNA: TGTGCCAGCAGCCTCCGGGAGTCCCTCAATGAGCAGTTCTTC
CDR3: CASSLRESLNEQFF

V: TRBV11-2
size: .
D: .
J: TRBJ2-7
DNA: TGTGCCAGCAGCTTGGCTCCAGGGGCCTACGAGCAGTACTTC
CDR3: CASSLAPGAYEQYF

V: TRBV6-5
size: .
D: .
J: TRBJ2-5
DNA: TGTGCCAGCAGTTACTCGACACAGGGTTCTAAGACCCAGTACTTC
CDR3: CASSYSTQGSKTQYF

V: TRBV19
size: .
D: TRBD1
J: TRBJ2-1
DNA: TGTGCCAGTAGTGCCCGGACAGGGAATTCATACAATGAGCAGTTCTTC
CDR3: CASSARTGNSYNEQFF

V: TRBV5-4
size: .
D: .
J: TRBJ1-1
DNA: TGTGCCAGCAGCTCTCCAGGGGTGGCTGAAGCTTTCTTT
CDR3: CASSSPGVAEAFF

V: TRBV3-1/TRBV3-2
size: .
D: .
J: TRBJ1-1
DNA: TGTGCCAGCACCCGGGACACAATGAACACTGAAGCTTTCTTT
CDR3: CASTRDTMNTEAFF

V: TRBV6-5
size: .
D: TRBD1
J: TRBJ1-2
DNA: TGTGCCAGCAGTTACTTGGGACAGACCAGTAGGGGTGGCTACACCTTC
CDR3: CASSYLGQTSRGGYTF

V: TRBV5-6
size: .
D: TRBD2
J: TRBJ2-5
DNA: TGTGCCAGCCAAGCGGGGCAGGGAGAGACCCAGTACTTC
CDR3: CASQAGQGETQYF

V: TRBV18
size: .
D: .
J: TRBJ2-2
DNA: TGTGCCAGCTCACCACACGCGCCGTCGAGCACCGGGGAGCTGTTTTTT
CDR3: CASSPHAPSSTGELFF

V: TRBV4-3
size: .
D: .
J: TRBJ2-3
DNA: TGCGCCAGCAGCCAAGGGAGATACGGACTTTCCGGAGATACGCAGTATTTT
CDR3: CASSQGRYGLSGDTQYF

V: TRBV2
size: few
D: .
J: TRBJ1-2
DNA: TGTGCCAGCAGTGATGGAGGATCATGGGGCTACACCTTC
CDR3: CASSDGGSWGYTF

V: TRBV4-2
size: .
D: TRBD1
J: TRBJ1-4
DNA: TGTGCCAGCAGCCGGGACAGGAATGGAGAAAAACTGTTTTTT
CDR3: CASSRDRNGEKLFF

V: TRBV27
size: .
D: .
J: TRBJ1-4
DNA: TGTGCCAGCAGACCGGACGGGATTGAAAAACTGTTTTTT
CDR3: CASRPDGIEKLFF

V: TRBV7-6
size: .
D: .
J: TRBJ2-4
DNA: TGTGCCAGCAGCCCCGGTTCGGGTTGGAACATTCAGTACTTC
CDR3: CASSPGSGWNIQYF

V: TRBV3-1/TRBV3-2
size: few
D: .
J: TRBJ2-7
DNA: TGTGCCAGCAGCATGTTAAACGAGCAGTACTTC
CDR3: CASSMLNEQYF

V: TRBV6-5
size: .
D: .
J: TRBJ1-1
DNA: TGTGCCAGCAGTTACGGCCGAACAGCGGGGACTGAAGCTTTCTTT
CDR3: CASSYGRTAGTEAFF

V: TRBV28
size: .
D: .
J: TRBJ1-5
DNA: TGTGCCAGCACCTATCTCCTTGGCGGGCAAGGCAATCAGCCCCAGCATTTT
CDR3: CASTYLLGGQGNQPQHF